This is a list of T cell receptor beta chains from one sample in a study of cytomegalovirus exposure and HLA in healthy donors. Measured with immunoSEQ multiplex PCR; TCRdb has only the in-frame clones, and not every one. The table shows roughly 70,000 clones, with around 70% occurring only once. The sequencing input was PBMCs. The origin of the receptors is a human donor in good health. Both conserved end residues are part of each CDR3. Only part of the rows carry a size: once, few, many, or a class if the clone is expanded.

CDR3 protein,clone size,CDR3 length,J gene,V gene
CASSSLGRTGELFF,NA,14,TRBJ2-2,TRBV27
CASRTGDTGELFF,NA,13,TRBJ2-2,TRBV6-5
CASSYTLAGAYEQYF,few,15,NA,TRBV6-5
CASSTGTGGSNQPQHF,few,16,TRBJ1-5,TRBV6-6
CASSLLLAGGSYEQYF,NA,16,TRBJ2-7,TRBV7-2
CASSESTGYGYTF,NA,13,TRBJ1-2,TRBV10-1
CASSLRRTSYEQYF,NA,14,TRBJ2-7,TRBV19
CASSLKGDTEAFF,NA,13,TRBJ1-1,TRBV5-1
CASSGTSGQTYNEQFF,NA,16,TRBJ2-1,TRBV5-4
CASSTTTGYYGYTF,NA,14,TRBJ1-2,TRBV5-1
CACLGAGKDEQFF,NA,13,TRBJ2-1,TRBV30
CASSSEGTPHTQYF,NA,14,TRBJ2-3,TRBV5-4
CASSLALGQGSGANVLTF,NA,18,TRBJ2-6,TRBV5-1